This T cell receptor (beta chain) was documented in a study of breast tumors, draining lymph nodes, adjacent tissues. Germline CDR1 and CDR2: MNHNS and SASEGT. The V gene lost 3 bases and the J gene lost 11 bases, with 13 bases spanning the gap. The CDR3 extends over 12 amino acids. General study results and limits: Compared with basal-like, luminal-like tumors shared significantly more repertoire with nontumor tissue. Tumors had less TCR diversity than lymph nodes, more than nontumor tissue.

TCRdb used MiXCR to reprocess the multiplex PCR reads, holding one entry per CDR3 protein. The sample comprises 45,000 or so distinct CDR3 sequences, around 23% of which are singletons, and 6.5% to 8% rests with the top ten. For this clonotype: Antigen specificity is unknown.

The V gene is TRBV6-1, the J gene TRBJ1-1; TRBD1 might be the D (5 bases). Sequencing was performed on breast tumor tissue. The clonotype originates from a female donor with breast cancer. Some clones in this sample may be carry-over from other donors' samples. The CDR3 DNA sequence: TGTGCCAGCAGTGACTCGCTGGGGGTCGCTTTCTTT. It codes for CASSDSLGVAFF.